The 22 T cell receptor beta chains below all came from one sample that was sequenced in a study of graft-versus-host responses after intestinal transplantation (TCRdb year 2021). Receptors were amplified or captured by the immunoSEQ multiplex PCR assay. TCRdb took this table from immuneACCESS and kept in-frame rearrangements with V and J called. Such tables lack part of the clones; where checked against another copy, unresolved V genes explain under half of the gap, and the rest is unexplained. Across this sample there are 4,700 or so clones, with over 65% seen only once. Roughly 8% of the sample comes from the top ten. To isolate intraepithelial and lamina propria lymphocytes from graft specimens, dithiothreitol, EDTA incubations and collagenase D digestion were used. The material sequenced was ileum tissue, taken 17 days after transplant. The receptors shown here come from a human patient who received an intestinal transplant, so some T cells may come from the graft donor.

This chain connects TRBV9 to TRBJ2-2; no firm D call. The ends were cut back, 0 bases at V and 4 bases at J, with 10 bases in the middle. The CDR3 consists of 15 residues. CDR1 and CDR2 from the germline V gene are SGDLS and YYNGEE. In DNA, the CDR3 is TGTGCCAGCAGCGTAGAAGTCGGGTCCACCGGGGAGCTGTTTTTT. It is translated as CASSVEVGSTGELFF.

CDR3 in amino acids: CASSQYRVGQPQHF. CDR3 coding DNA: TGCGCCAGCAGCCAGTACAGGGTCGGTCAGCCCCAGCATTTT. V and J are TRBV4-1 and TRBJ1-5; tentative D call: TRBD1 (6 bases). This CDR3 is 14 amino acids long. The germline V gene has CDR1 MGHRA and CDR2 YSYEKL. The ends were cut back, 3 bases at V and 6 bases at J, with 12 bases in the middle.

The table lists this clone with a few counts. V gene TRBV28 combines with J gene TRBJ1-2; TRBD1 matches 8 bases. This CDR3 spans 16 amino acids. The junction had 12 bases not matched to a gene; V was cut back by 2 bases and J by 7 bases. Germline V CDR1 and CDR2: MDHEN, SYDVKM. DNA for the CDR3: TGTGCCAGCAGTTTACATAATCGGGGGACAGGAGGTGGCTACACCTTC. It encodes CASSLHNRGTGGGYTF.

This clone ranks as large. The chain recombines TRBV18 with TRBJ1-2; 8 bases match TRBD1. With 5 bases clipped from V and 0 bases from J, the junction kept 2 bases outside the gene matches. This CDR3 has 14 residues. CDR1 and CDR2 (germline): KGHSH, LQKENI. The CDR3 DNA reads TGTGCCAGCTCAAGACAGGGGTCTAACTATGGCTACACCTTC. As protein: CASSRQGSNYGYTF.

The V call is TRBV9, the J call TRBJ1-3; 8 nucleotides line up with TRBD1. Losses at the gene ends were 3 bases for V and 0 bases for J; bases not matched to a gene: 8. The CDR3 is 17 residues long. The germline CDR1 and CDR2 sequences are SGDLS and YYNGEE. For the CDR3, the DNA is TGTGCCAGCAGCGGGAGACAGGGGTCCGACTCTGGAAACACCATATATTTT. This codes for CASSGRQGSDSGNTIYF.

V usage is TRBV19 and J usage is TRBJ2-3; tentatively, D is TRBD2 (5 bases). Germline CDR1 LNHDA, CDR2 SQIVND (reference sequence). This CDR3 has 16 amino acids. Trimming stripped 1 base from V and 1 base from J, with 12 bases between. This CDR3 reads CASSIVGAVGTDTQYF. CDR3 nucleotides: TGTGCCAGTAGTATAGTGGGAGCGGTGGGCACAGATACGCAGTATTTT.

This clone was picked up one time. The chain uses TRBV5-1 and TRBJ2-5; maybe TRBD1 (6 bases). The CDR3 extends over 15 amino acids. The germline V and J ends were trimmed by 0 bases and 1 base, with 10 bases remaining between them. Germline CDR1 is SGHRS and CDR2 is YFSETQ. The CDR3 loop reads CASSLARTVQETQYF. As DNA, the CDR3 is TGCGCCAGCAGCTTGGCCCGGACAGTCCAAGAGACCCAGTACTTC.

The chain uses TRBV11-3 and TRBJ2-1; 10 bases line up with TRBD2. V lost 5 bases and J lost 9; bases outside the gene matches: 7. Germline lookup yields CDR1 SGHNT and CDR2 YENEEA. There are 14 residues in the CDR3. The CDR3 nucleotides read TGTGCCAGCAGCGCGGGACTAGCGCTAAGTGAGCAGTTCTTC. This encodes CASSAGLALSEQFF.

This rearrangement joins TRBV2 to TRBJ2-5; 10 positions match TRBD1. J was trimmed by 5 bases and V by 4 bases; bases with no gene match: 13. The CDR3 totals 17 residues. Germline V gene data show CDR1 as SNHLY and CDR2 as FYNNEI. CDR3 in amino acids: CASSVVSGTGVGETQYF. The CDR3 bases are TGTGCCAGCAGTGTGGTTTCCGGGACAGGGGTTGGGGAGACCCAGTACTTC.

This chain's CDR3 is CASSGPGTGVNTEAFF. The CDR3 DNA reads as TGTGCCAGCAGCGGTCCCGGGACAGGGGTGAACACTGAAGCTTTCTTT. This chain uses TRBV11-3 with TRBJ1-1; TRBD1 matches 10 bases. Per the germline V gene, CDR1 is SGHNT and CDR2 is YENEEA. The V segment lost 5 bases and the J segment 0 bases; nucleotides outside the gene matches: 6. This CDR3 comprises 16 residues.

V usage is TRBV29-1 and J usage is TRBJ2-3, with D possibly matching TRBD2 (6 bases). Germline CDR1 reads SQVTM; CDR2 reads ANQGSEA. CDR3 length equals 16 residues. V was clipped by 1 base and J by 0 bases, with 14 bases between them. CDR3 sequence reads: CSVEAWGETSTDTQYF. DNA for the CDR3: TGCAGCGTTGAAGCATGGGGGGAGACTAGCACAGATACGCAGTATTTT.

This chain joins TRBV6-5 and TRBJ1-5; perhaps TRBD1 as D (6 bases). This CDR3 is built from 13 residues. CDR1 and CDR2 from the germline V gene are MNHEY and SVGAGI. V lost 6 bases, J lost 3 bases, and 9 bases lay in between. CDR3 nucleotide sequence: TGTGCCAGCAGGGACAGCAACAATCAGCCCCAGCATTTT. Protein product: CASRDSNNQPQHF.

The V call is TRBV6-1, the J call TRBJ2-1; 8 bases map to TRBD1. The CDR3 runs to 13 residues. Germline trimming cut 6 bases from V and 7 bases from J; bases unmatched to any gene: 5. Germline loops: CDR1 MNHNS, CDR2 SASEGT. As DNA, the CDR3 is TGTGCCAGCAGCTTGGACAGGGCGAATGAGCAGTTCTTC. Its translation is CASSLDRANEQFF.

The rearrangement uses TRBV7-9 and TRBJ2-5, with 9 bases identical to TRBD2. V lost 5 bases, J lost 2 bases, and 3 bases stayed unmatched. The V gene's germline CDR1 is SEHNR and CDR2 FQNEAQ (reference sequence). This CDR3 spans 14 amino acids. CDR3 protein: CASSLGLAQETQYF. Written as DNA, the CDR3 is TGTGCCAGCAGCCTGGGACTAGCTCAAGAGACCCAGTACTTC.

The J gene is TRBJ1-1, the V gene TRBV6-5; D is perhaps TRBD1 (5 bases). The germline V gene has CDR1 MNHEY and CDR2 SVGAGI. The CDR3 is made up of 14 amino acids. V was clipped by 7 bases and J by 2 bases, with 14 bases between them. The CDR3 bases are TGTGCCAGCACCAAGCACGGGGGAAACACTGAAGCTTTCTTT. The encoded protein is CASTKHGGNTEAFF.

The chain couples TRBV19 to TRBJ1-5; D not certain. Trimming shortened V by 6 bases and J by 3 bases, and 15 bases separated the two germline ends. The CDR3 has 15 amino acids. Germline V gene data show CDR1 as LNHDA and CDR2 as SQIVND (reference sequence). Here the CDR3 reads CASSIDKDHNQPQHF. In DNA, the CDR3 is TGTGCCAGTAGCATCGACAAAGATCACAATCAGCCCCAGCATTTT.

This clone turned up a few times. This chain links TRBV6-1 with TRBJ2-7; 8 bases are shared with TRBD2. Germline V CDR1 and CDR2: MNHNS, SASEGT. V dropped 6 bases and J dropped 4; count of bases not matched to a gene: 8. CDR3 size: 14 residues. The CDR3 is CASSSRGASYEQYV. CDR3 nucleotide sequence: TGTGCCAGCAGCTCGCGGGGGGCTAGTTACGAGCAGTACGTC.

The genes are TRBV7-8 and TRBJ2-5, with TRBD2 matching over 7 bases. V shed 7 bases, J shed 4 bases, and the junction held 12 bases outside the gene matches. Looked up from germline, CDR1 is SGHVS and CDR2 is FQNEAQ. The CDR3 length is 15 residues. CDR3 sequence: CASIPGRDYRETQYF. CDR3 in DNA: TGTGCCAGCATCCCCGGCCGGGACTACAGAGAGACCCAGTACTTC.

This clone was recorded once. The chain joins TRBV9 to TRBJ2-2, with D perhaps TRBD2 (5 bases). The CDR3 extends over 14 amino acids. Germline loops: CDR1 SGDLS, CDR2 YYNGEE. V lost 3 bases, J lost 1 base, and 7 bases lay in between. The CDR3 DNA sequence: TGTGCCAGCAGCGAACTAGGGAACACCGGGGAGCTGTTTTTT. Translated, it gives CASSELGNTGELFF.

This chain links TRBV5-1 with TRBJ1-2; D might be TRBD1 (6 bases). Germline V gene data show CDR1 as SGHRS and CDR2 as YFSETQ. The V and J ends lost 2 bases and 3 bases respectively, with 11 bases between them. The CDR3 is 14 residues long. DNA for the CDR3: TGCGCCAGCAGCTTCGATTCAGGGGACTATGGCTACACCTTC. This gives the protein CASSFDSGDYGYTF.

V gene TRBV4-2 combines with J gene TRBJ1-1, with D perhaps matching TRBD1 (5 bases). Germline lookup yields CDR1 LGHNA and CDR2 YNFKEQ. The CDR3 extends over 14 amino acids. Trimming pared 1 base from V and 4 bases from J, leaving 10 bases between. CDR3 in amino acids: CASSQGGGGTEAFF. CDR3 nucleotides: TGTGCCAGCAGCCAAGGTGGGGGAGGCACTGAAGCTTTCTTT.

The chain links TRBV19 to TRBJ2-5, with 10 bases that match TRBD2. Germline V gives CDR1 LNHDA, CDR2 SQIVND (reference sequence). The CDR3 runs 16 residues. After removal of 2 bases from V and 2 bases from J, the junction contained 5 bases not matched to a gene. CDR3 loop: CASSILSGGAQETQYF. The CDR3 region has the DNA TGTGCCAGTAGTATACTAAGCGGGGGGGCTCAAGAGACCCAGTACTTC.